These T cell receptor beta chains were read from a single sample in a study of identical twins. TCRdb recomputed calls from the 5' RACE reads with MiXCR, one row per CDR3 protein. The sample includes about 190,000 distinct CDR3 sequences, 15% to 20% seen only once; the top ten take 35% to 45%. These same data were also listed under a study on T cells expressing NK-cell markers.

Sequenced input: CD8+ T cells sorted from blood. Receptors originate from a woman aged 18 to 35 in good health. CDR3s include the opening cysteine and the closing phenylalanine or tryptophan.

V	J	CDR3
TRBV15	TRBJ2-7	CATSRQGAFEQYF
TRBV5-1	TRBJ2-7	CASSSDRASRSYEQYF
TRBV12-3/TRBV12-4	TRBJ2-2	CASSSAPWRELFF
TRBV11-2	TRBJ2-7	CASSSPGLASYEQYF
TRBV4-3	TRBJ2-6	CASSQGAFSLSSGANVLTF
TRBV2	TRBJ2-7	CASSVRGRRDYEQYF
TRBV18	TRBJ2-6	CASSTGQAFSGANVLTF
TRBV4-2	TRBJ1-2	CASSQEDGYTF
TRBV20-1	TRBJ1-2	CSARAGTGNGYTF
TRBV7-2	TRBJ2-1	CASSPGPRTWNEQFF
TRBV12-5	TRBJ1-5	CASGLGGTGESQPQHF